Listed below are T cell receptor beta chains from one sample, sequenced in a study of T cell responses to AZD1222 COVID-19 vaccine. Sequencing used immunoSEQ multiplex PCR; TCRdb keeps in-frame clones, though not all of them. Counted here are some 130,000 clones, 80% to 95% occurring once; the ten biggest clones make up 6.5% to 8%. The sample consisted of peripheral blood, taken 28 days after the second AZD1222 dose. These receptors all come from an adult who received the AZD1222 COVID-19 vaccine. Each CDR3 is given with its conserved first and last residue. Fields, in order: clone size, J gene, V gene, D gene, CDR3 protein, CDR3 DNA. D genes are given only for firm matches. Clone size is stated in some rows and not others, as once, few, many or a class when expanded.

.	TRBJ1-5	TRBV20-1	.	CSASSGWGNQPQHF	TGCAGTGCTAGTAGCGGATGGGGGAATCAGCCCCAGCATTTT
.	TRBJ1-1	TRBV7-9	.	CASSPRGAGTEAFF	TGTGCCAGCAGCCCCCGAGGCGCAGGTACTGAAGCTTTCTTT
.	TRBJ2-5	TRBV24-1	.	CATSGPAETQYF	TGTGCCACCAGTGGCCCAGCGGAGACCCAGTACTTC
.	TRBJ1-2	TRBV7-8	.	CASSFVPGGWDGYTF	TGTGCCAGCAGCTTTGTTCCGGGGGGCTGGGATGGCTACACCTTC
.	TRBJ1-4	TRBV30	.	CAWSGLVTNEKLFF	TGTGCCTGGAGTGGTTTGGTAACTAATGAAAAACTGTTTTTT
.	TRBJ2-1	TRBV10-3	TRBD1	CAISEIGTAPYNEQFF	TGTGCCATCAGTGAGATAGGGACAGCCCCTTACAATGAGCAGTTCTTC
.	TRBJ2-5	TRBV30	.	CAWELETPQYF	TGTGCCTGGGAACTCGAAACGCCCCAGTACTTC
.	TRBJ1-2	TRBV7-2	TRBD1	CASSFRGRLYGYTF	TGTGCCAGCAGCTTCAGGGGGCGACTCTATGGCTACACCTTC
.	TRBJ2-1	TRBV13	TRBD2	CASSSGTSGLGGEQFF	TGTGCCAGCAGCTCTGGGACTAGCGGCCTTGGGGGTGAGCAGTTCTTC
.	TRBJ2-3	TRBV5-1	TRBD1	CASGQGQGAGDTQYF	TGCGCCAGCGGACAGGGACAGGGGGCCGGAGATACGCAGTATTTT
.	TRBJ2-1	TRBV24-1	.	CATSSGDPYNEQFF	TGTGCCACCAGTTCGGGGGATCCTTACAATGAGCAGTTCTTC
.	TRBJ2-7	TRBV19	.	CASSMGKAGEQYF	TGTGCCAGTAGTATGGGCAAAGCTGGCGAGCAGTACTTC
once	TRBJ2-1	TRBV19	TRBD2	CASTSGGRMYNEQFF	TGTGCCAGTACCTCCGGGGGGAGAATGTACAATGAGCAGTTCTTC
.	TRBJ1-4	TRBV5-4	.	CASSRAGDEKLFF	TGTGCCAGCAGTCGGGCAGGGGATGAAAAACTGTTTTTT
.	TRBJ1-5	TRBV5-8	TRBD1	CASSPGQGALLSNQPQHF	TGTGCCAGCAGCCCGGGACAGGGTGCACTTTTAAGCAATCAGCCCCAGCATTTT
.	TRBJ1-1	TRBV30	.	CAWSGTGRTEAFF	TGTGCCTGGAGTGGAACAGGGAGGACTGAAGCTTTCTTT
.	TRBJ2-5	TRBV11-2	TRBD1	CASSSGQKETQYF	TGTGCCAGCAGCTCGGGACAGAAAGAGACCCAGTACTTC
.	TRBJ2-5	TRBV5-1	TRBD2	CASSLGSSGGAVVETQYF	TGCGCCAGCAGCTTGGGGTCTAGCGGGGGGGCCGTGGTCGAGACCCAGTACTTC
.	TRBJ1-4	TRBV4-1	.	CASSLARGEKLFF	TGCGCCAGCAGCCTTGCGAGGGGGGAAAAACTGTTTTTT
.	TRBJ1-1	TRBV30	.	CAWSYAFF	TGTGCCTGGAGTTATGCTTTCTTT
.	TRBJ2-1	TRBV3-1/TRBV3-2	TRBD2	CASSQPPSGGFSYNEQFF	TGTGCCAGCAGCCAGCCCCCCAGCGGGGGGTTCTCCTACAATGAGCAGTTCTTC
.	TRBJ1-6	TRBV18	.	CASSRAAGNNSPLHF	TGTGCCAGCTCACGAGCGGCGGGGAATAATTCACCCCTCCACTTT
.	TRBJ1-2	TRBV28	TRBD1	CASSPRDRVSYGYTF	TGTGCCAGCAGTCCACGGGACAGGGTGTCATATGGCTACACCTTC
.	TRBJ2-3	TRBV7-6	TRBD2	CASSTGTSVSDTQYF	TGTGCCAGCAGTACAGGGACTAGCGTTTCAGATACGCAGTATTTT
.	TRBJ2-7	TRBV9	TRBD1	CASSASGQGGGYEQYF	TGTGCCAGCAGCGCGTCGGGACAGGGAGGCGGCTACGAGCAGTACTTC
.	TRBJ1-5	TRBV28	.	CASSPLSGGQHF	TGTGCCAGCAGTCCCCTAAGTGGGGGCCAGCATTTT
.	TRBJ1-4	TRBV19	TRBD1	CASRGQGSSNEKLFF	TGTGCCAGTAGGGGACAGGGAAGCAGTAATGAAAAACTGTTTTTT
.	TRBJ2-7	TRBV13	TRBD1	CASSLGRGNAGTGNPYEQYF	TGTGCCAGCAGCTTAGGCCGGGGCAACGCCGGGACAGGTAACCCGTACGAGCAGTACTTC
.	TRBJ1-5	TRBV10-3	.	CAISDSLQPQHF	TGTGCCATCAGTGACTCTCTTCAGCCCCAGCATTTT
.	TRBJ1-1	TRBV29-1	.	CSAADSLREAEAFF	TGCAGCGCTGCGGACAGCCTACGGGAGGCTGAAGCTTTCTTT
.	TRBJ2-3	TRBV6-4	.	CASSDSVGASNTQYF	TGTGCCAGCAGTGACTCAGTGGGGGCCTCGAATACGCAGTATTTT
.	TRBJ1-2	TRBV19	.	CASSIAQGRYGYTF	TGTGCCAGTAGTATAGCCCAGGGACGCTATGGCTACACCTTC
few	TRBJ1-6	TRBV6-1	.	CASSEWGDVAPLHF	TGTGCCAGCAGTGAATGGGGGGACGTAGCACCCCTCCACTTT
.	TRBJ1-5	TRBV28	.	CASSLGRGYQPQHF	TGTGCCAGCAGTTTGGGCAGGGGATATCAGCCCCAGCATTTT
.	TRBJ1-1	TRBV20-1	.	CSAPRRIEAFF	TGCAGTGCTCCTCGTCGGATTGAAGCTTTCTTT
.	TRBJ2-1	TRBV28	.	CASSNYNEQFF	TGTGCCAGCAGCAATTACAATGAGCAGTTCTTC
.	TRBJ2-5	TRBV7-3	.	CASSLTRTDWETQYF	TGTGCCAGCAGCTTGACCCGGACAGACTGGGAGACCCAGTACTTC
.	TRBJ2-3	TRBV19	.	CASSIVGGSTDTQYF	TGTGCCAGTAGTATAGTGGGCGGTAGCACAGATACGCAGTATTTT
.	TRBJ1-5	TRBV19	.	CASSIWGGRGQNQPQHF	TGTGCCAGTAGTATTTGGGGGGGCAGGGGCCAGAATCAGCCCCAGCATTTT
.	TRBJ1-2	TRBV5-6	TRBD1	CASSLGATGNYGYTF	TGTGCCAGCAGCTTGGGGGCGACAGGGAACTATGGCTACACCTTC
.	TRBJ2-3	TRBV14	.	CASSHYHTDTQYF	TGTGCCAGCAGCCATTACCACACAGATACGCAGTATTTT
.	TRBJ2-3	TRBV5-1	.	CASSLAVADTQYF	TGCGCCAGCAGCTTGGCCGTCGCAGATACGCAGTATTTT
.	TRBJ2-7	TRBV27	.	CASSPGGSYEQYF	TGTGCCAGTTCCCCGGGCGGTTCCTACGAGCAGTACTTC
.	TRBJ1-5	TRBV19	TRBD1	CASSPRGLADQPQHF	TGTGCCAGTAGTCCCAGGGGGCTCGCGGATCAGCCCCAGCATTTT
.	TRBJ2-7	TRBV28	TRBD1	CASMGFGQGALVIAYEQYF	TGTGCCAGCATGGGGTTTGGACAGGGGGCGCTTGTTATAGCGTACGAGCAGTACTTC
.	TRBJ2-3	TRBV4-1	.	CASSPYKASTDTQYF	TGCGCCAGCAGCCCCTACAAAGCCAGCACAGATACGCAGTATTTT
.	TRBJ1-2	TRBV12-3/TRBV12-4	.	CASSLRQTHIYTF	TGTGCCAGCAGTTTAAGACAGACACATATCTACACCTTC
.	TRBJ1-1	TRBV6-2/TRBV6-3	.	CASSDPKLGVNTEAFF	TGTGCCAGCAGCGATCCTAAATTGGGGGTTAACACTGAAGCTTTCTTT
.	TRBJ2-7	TRBV18	.	CASSPNGHSYEQYF	TGTGCCAGCTCACCTAACGGGCACAGCTACGAGCAGTACTTC
once	TRBJ2-5	TRBV24-1	.	CATSDPSLGGGETQYF	TGTGCCACCAGTGACCCCTCCCTCGGGGGCGGAGAGACCCAGTACTTC
.	TRBJ2-3	TRBV7-2	.	CASSTWGRPDTQYF	TGTGCCAGCAGCACGTGGGGGCGACCAGATACGCAGTATTTT
once	TRBJ2-1	TRBV12-3/TRBV12-4	.	CASGGSRDEQFF	TGTGCCAGCGGGGGGTCCAGGGATGAGCAGTTCTTC